Below, 8 T cell receptor beta chains from the same sample are listed, as sequenced in a study of OX40 agonist ivuxolimab in advanced cancers. The repertoire was sequenced with immunoSEQ multiplex PCR; TCRdb's copy has only in-frame clones and lacks some. The table lists 65,000 to 70,000 clones, roughly 82% of them singletons. Sequences were derived from CD4+ or CD8+ T cells sorted from blood, sampled in a trial of the OX40 agonist ivuxolimab. Source of these receptors: an adult with an advanced solid tumor such as melanoma, head and neck, liver or kidney cancer.

The chain couples TRBV5-8 to TRBJ1-5; D possibly corresponds to TRBD1 (6 bases). The CDR3 is 15 residues long. V was clipped by 0 bases and J by 7 bases, with 14 bases between them. Germline CDR1 SGHTS, CDR2 YDEGEE. The CDR3 DNA sequence: TGTGCCAGCAGCTTGGAGGCAGGGGTAGGACAGCCCCAGCATTTT. Amino acid sequence: CASSLEAGVGQPQHF.

This chain uses TRBV19 with TRBJ1-1; no reliable D call. From germline, CDR1 is LNHDA and CDR2 SQIVND (reference sequence). CDR3 length: 13 amino acids. Trimming cost V 4 bases and J 5 bases, with 11 bases left between them. The CDR3 DNA reads as TGTGCCAGTAGTACACCACCGCTTACTGAAGCTTTCTTT. It is translated as CASSTPPLTEAFF.

The CDR3 DNA reads TGTGCCAGCAGTTCCCGGACTAGCGGGACCAGCACAGATACGCAGTATTTT. Translated: CASSSRTSGTSTDTQYF. The chain couples TRBV28 to TRBJ2-3, with TRBD2 matching over 12 bases. Germline CDR1 reads MDHEN; CDR2 reads SYDVKM. V shed 4 bases and J 0 bases; nucleotides not matched to a gene: 5. The CDR3 contains 17 residues.

This chain joins TRBV6-1 and TRBJ2-2; D remains ambiguous. Germline V gene sequence: CDR1 MNHNS, CDR2 SASEGT. Trimming stripped 1 base from V and 8 bases from J, with 8 bases between. The CDR3 loop spans 13 amino acids. In DNA, the CDR3 is TGTGCCAGCAGTGAAGGGTGGGGAGGGGAGCTGTTTTTT. Translating it yields CASSEGWGGELFF.

The chain has TRBV28 and TRBJ2-1; possibly TRBD2 for D (5 bases). The CDR3 runs 12 residues. Per germline, CDR1 MDHEN and CDR2 SYDVKM. V was shortened by 2 bases and J by 13 bases, with 12 bases between the two germline ends. Here the CDR3 reads CASSLRRDRQFF. CDR3 DNA: TGTGCCAGCAGTTTACGACGGGATCGACAGTTCTTC.

The V call is TRBV29-1, the J call TRBJ2-3; D may be TRBD1 (5 bases). The CDR3 spans 13 residues. Trimming shortened V by 3 bases and J by 1 base, and 8 bases separated the two germline ends. Germline V gene data show CDR1 as SQVTM and CDR2 as ANQGSEA. The CDR3 nucleotides are TGCAGCGTTGACGAGACAGGCACAGATACGCAGTATTTT. Its protein is CSVDETGTDTQYF.

The chain employs TRBV5-6 and TRBJ1-1; TRBD1 matches 8 bases. This CDR3 comprises 19 residues. CDR1 is SGHDT, CDR2 YYEEEE, per germline. The V segment lost 0 bases and the J segment 6 bases; nucleotides outside the gene matches: 19. CDR3: CASSLDSRRRLDRVSEAFF. In DNA, the CDR3 is TGTGCCAGCAGCTTGGACTCAAGGCGGCGTCTGGACAGGGTATCTGAAGCTTTCTTT. Variable domain in full (rest from reference TRBV5-6 and TRBJ1-1): DAGVTQSPTHLIKTRGQQVTLRCSPKSGHDTVSWYQQALGQGPQFIFQYYEEEERQRGNFPDRFSGHQFPNYSSELNVNALLLGDSALYLCASSLDSRRRLDRVSEAFFGQGTRLTVV.

The rearrangement links TRBV27 to TRBJ2-2; D not certain. The CDR3 consists of 15 residues. V was trimmed by 1 base and J by 2 bases, leaving 8 bases between them. The germline V gene has CDR1 MNHEY and CDR2 SMNVEV (reference sequence). The CDR3 DNA sequence: TGTGCCAGCAGTTTATGGTCACAAAACACCGGGGAGCTGTTTTTT. Amino acids: CASSLWSQNTGELFF.